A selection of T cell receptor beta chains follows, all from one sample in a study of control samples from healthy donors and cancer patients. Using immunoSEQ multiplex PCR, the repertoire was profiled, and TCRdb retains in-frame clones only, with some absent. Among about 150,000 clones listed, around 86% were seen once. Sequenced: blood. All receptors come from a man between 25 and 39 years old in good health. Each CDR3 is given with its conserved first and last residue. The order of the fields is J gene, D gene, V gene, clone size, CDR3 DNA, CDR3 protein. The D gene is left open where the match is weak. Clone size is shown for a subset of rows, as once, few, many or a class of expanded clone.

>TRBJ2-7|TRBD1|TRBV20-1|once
TGCAGTGCGCACAGGGGCCACGAGCAGTACTTC
CSAHRGHEQYF
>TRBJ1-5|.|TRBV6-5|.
TGTGCCAGCAGGGCGGGGGGTAGCAATCAGCCCCAGCATTTT
CASRAGGSNQPQHF
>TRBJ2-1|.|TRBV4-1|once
TGCGCCAGCAGCCAAGAACAGAACGGCGGTGAGCAGTTCTTC
CASSQEQNGGEQFF
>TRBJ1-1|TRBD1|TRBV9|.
TGTGCCAGCAGCGTGCAACAGGGGGCATCGACTGAAGCTTTCTTT
CASSVQQGASTEAFF
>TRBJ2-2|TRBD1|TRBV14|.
TGTGCCAGCAGCCGACAGGGGGCTGGACGGACCGGGGAGCTGTTTTTT
CASSRQGAGRTGELFF
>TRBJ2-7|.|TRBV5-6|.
TGTGCCAGCAGCTTGGGACAGAGCTACGAGCAGTACTTC
CASSLGQSYEQYF
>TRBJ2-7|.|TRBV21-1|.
TGTGCCAGCAGCACCCTAGGACCTCGCCTTCCTTCCTACGAGCAGTACTTC
CASSTLGPRLPSYEQYF
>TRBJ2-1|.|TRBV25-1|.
TGTGCCAGCGGCAACTGGGATAAGACCTACAATGAGCAGTTCTTC
CASGNWDKTYNEQFF
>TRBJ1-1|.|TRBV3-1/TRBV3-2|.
TGTGCCAGCAGCCAAGCAGCAAACACTGAAGCTTTCTTT
CASSQAANTEAFF
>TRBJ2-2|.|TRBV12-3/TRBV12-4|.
TGTGCCAGCAGTTTGGGAGCCGGGGAGCTGTTTTTT
CASSLGAGELFF
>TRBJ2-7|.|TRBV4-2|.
TGTGCCAGCCAGGCGGGCGGGGCGAGCTCCTACGAGCAGTACTTC
CASQAGGASSYEQYF
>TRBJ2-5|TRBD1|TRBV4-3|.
TGCGCCAGCAGCCAAGCCCCAGGGACAGGGAGCGAGACCCAGTACTTC
CASSQAPGTGSETQYF
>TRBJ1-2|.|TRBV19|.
TGTGCCAGTAGACCCCGAGGAGGGAACTTTGGCTACACCTTC
CASRPRGGNFGYTF
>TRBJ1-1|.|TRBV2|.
TGTGCCAGCTATGGGTCTGTTCTCGGGACTGAAGCTTTCTTT
CASYGSVLGTEAFF
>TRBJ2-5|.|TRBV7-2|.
TGTGCCAGCAGCTTAGTCTGGGGAACGGGGCAAGAGACCCAGTACTTC
CASSLVWGTGQETQYF
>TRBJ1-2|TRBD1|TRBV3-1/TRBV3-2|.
TGTGCCAGCAGCCACCGGGACAGTAACTATGGCTACACCTTC
CASSHRDSNYGYTF
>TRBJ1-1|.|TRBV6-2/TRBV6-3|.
TGTGCCAGCAGTTACTGGTCTGGGGTGGACAACACTGAAGCTTTCTTT
CASSYWSGVDNTEAFF
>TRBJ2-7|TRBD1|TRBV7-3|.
TGTGCCAGCAGTTTTTTCCCGACAGGGGAGCAGTACTTC
CASSFFPTGEQYF
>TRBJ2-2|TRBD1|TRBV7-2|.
TGTGCCAGCAGCTTCCAGGGGGCTGTCGGGGAGCTGTTTTTT
CASSFQGAVGELFF
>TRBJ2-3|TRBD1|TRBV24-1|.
TGTGCCACCAGTGACAGGGGGCCCACAGATACGCAGTATTTT
CATSDRGPTDTQYF
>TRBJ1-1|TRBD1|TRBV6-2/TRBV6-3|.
TGTGCCAGCAGTTACCCCCGGACAGGTGGAAGTACTGAAGCTTTCTTT
CASSYPRTGGSTEAFF
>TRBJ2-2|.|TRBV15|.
TGTGCCACCGAGGGGCCGATGGACACCGGGGAGCTGTTTTTT
CATEGPMDTGELFF